The clone carrying this TCR beta chain was seen only a few times. Diagnosis of hyperthyroidism was new in patients aged 18 to 65, and its duration was under 2 months. These data come from a study of T cells in Graves' hyperthyroidism and ophthalmopathy. Across the study: Peripheral blood specimens were obtained at initial diagnosis, prior to any treatment.

Researchers amplified the TCR beta CDR3 regions from RNA transcripts. The study used the HTBI primer set for a first-round RT-PCR of the TCR CDR3. One entry per CDR3 protein results from TCRdb running MiXCR on the multiplex PCR reads. Of more than 550,000 distinct CDR3 sequences listed, roughly 20% are singletons. The CDR3 covers 15 residues. After removal of 4 bases from V and 7 bases from J, the junction contained 11 bases not matched to a gene. CDR1 is MNHNS and CDR2 is SASEGT in the germline V gene. The source material was blood. This receptor was identified in a woman between 45 and 60 years old with Graves' hyperthyroidism that later progressed to Graves' ophthalmopathy. V usage is TRBV6-1 and J usage is TRBJ2-5; 8 bases are shared with TRBD2. The CDR3 DNA reads as TGTGCCAGCAGTGCCGGGAGGGTTCCCGGTGGGACCCAGTACTTC. Translating it yields CASSAGRVPGGTQYF.